The 29 T cell receptor beta chains below come from one sample, sequenced in a study of T cells in Graves' hyperthyroidism and ophthalmopathy. Using RNA transcripts as the source, TCR beta CDR3 regions were amplified. Carried out on the TCR CDR3, a first-round RT-PCR used the HTBI primer set. TCRdb analysed the multiplex PCR reads with MiXCR anew, one entry per CDR3 protein. This repertoire shows around 600,000 distinct CDR3 sequences, approximately 15% found once; its top ten account for about 7%. The source material was blood. These receptor sequences come from a woman in her twenties or thirties with Graves' hyperthyroidism.

This clonotype showed up many times. The chain employs TRBV6-5 and TRBJ2-7, with a weak D call TRBD1 (5 bases). The V end lost 2 bases, the J end lost 3 bases, and 8 bases lay between the germline ends. Germline CDR1 MNHEY, CDR2 SVGAGI. The CDR3 is 13 residues long. CDR3 in amino acids: CASSYQGDYEQYF. Here the CDR3 DNA reads TGTGCCAGCAGTTACCAAGGGGACTACGAGCAGTACTTC.

This clonotype was observed many times. This chain joins TRBV5-6 and TRBJ2-1; unclear D gene. The CDR3 spans 14 residues. Trimming removed 4 bases from V and 7 bases from J, with 15 bases in between. Per germline, CDR1 SGHDT and CDR2 YYEEEE. This CDR3 is CASSPLYPPNEQFF. Here the CDR3 DNA reads TGTGCCAGCAGCCCTTTATATCCCCCGAATGAGCAGTTCTTC.

The table lists this clonotype with many counts. The chain is built from TRBV27 and TRBJ1-2, with D possibly being TRBD1 (6 bases). Trimming took 3 bases from V and 4 from J, leaving 15 bases between them. Per germline, CDR1 MNHEY and CDR2 SMNVEV (reference sequence). This CDR3 comprises 15 residues. The CDR3 coding sequence is TGTGCCAGCAGTTTCGGACAGCCCCTCCGCTATGGCTACACCTTC. Its protein is CASSFGQPLRYGYTF.

The rearrangement joins TRBV15 to TRBJ2-4; TRBD1 is a possible D gene (5 bases). V lost 0 bases, J lost 0 bases, and 15 bases lay in between. This CDR3 has 18 amino acids. Germline lookup yields CDR1 LNHNV and CDR2 YYDKDF (reference sequence). The CDR3: CATSRDFSSDIAKNIQYF. CDR3 bases: TGTGCCACCAGCAGAGATTTCTCGTCGGACATAGCCAAAAACATTCAGTACTTC.

This clonotype has at least ten counts. The chain couples TRBV7-8 to TRBJ1-6; D ambiguous. Germline CDR1 SGHVS, CDR2 FQNEAQ. The V end lost 6 bases, the J end lost 9 bases, and 12 bases lay between the germline ends. CDR3 size: 13 residues. The CDR3 protein is CASRSPIGSPLHF. CDR3 nucleotide sequence: TGTGCCAGCAGATCCCCGATCGGTTCACCCCTCCACTTT. The variable domain in full, completed from reference TRBV7-8 and TRBJ1-6, reads GAGVSQSPRYKVAKRGQDVALRCDPISGHVSLFWYQQALGQGPEFLTYFQNEAQLDKSGLPSDRFFAERPEGSVSTLKIQRTQQEDSAVYLCASRSPIGSPLHFGNGTRLTVT.

This clonotype was found many times. V is TRBV10-3 and J is TRBJ1-1; D is possibly TRBD1 (6 bases). The germline gives CDR1 ENHRY, CDR2 SYGVKD. The CDR3 runs to 15 residues. Trimming took 3 bases from V and 0 from J, leaving 11 bases between them. CDR3 in amino acids: CAISEKGEVNTEAFF. CDR3 nucleotide sequence: TGTGCCATCAGTGAAAAGGGGGAGGTGAACACTGAAGCTTTCTTT.

This clonotype was found a few times. The chain carries TRBV5-1 and TRBJ1-2, with a possible D match to TRBD1 (5 bases). The germline V gene has CDR1 SGHRS and CDR2 YFSETQ. V gave up 4 bases and J gave up 5 bases, with 9 bases separating them. The CDR3 loop spans 12 amino acids. CDR3 sequence reads: CASSVDSYGYTF. CDR3 DNA: TGCGCCAGCAGCGTAGACAGTTATGGCTACACCTTC.

The chain joins TRBV20-1 to TRBJ2-4, with 7 bases lining up with TRBD1. This CDR3 has 15 residues. Germline assignment: CDR1 DFQATT and CDR2 SNEGSKA (reference sequence). J lost 0 bases, V lost 4 bases, and 6 bases had no gene match. CDR3 nucleotides: TGCAGTGCTACCACGGGACAGATAGCCAAAAACATTCAGTACTTC. Its protein product is CSATTGQIAKNIQYF.

CDR3 sequence (DNA): TGTGCCAGCAGCACCCCAATGGACTATGGCTACACCTTC. Amino acid sequence: CASSTPMDYGYTF. V is TRBV7-2 and J is TRBJ1-2; no definite D call. Trimming took off 5 bases at V and 3 bases at J, with 10 bases between the two ends. There are 13 residues in the CDR3. Germline values: CDR1 SGHTA, CDR2 FQGNSA. Full variable domain (missing parts from reference TRBV7-2 and TRBJ1-2): GAGVSQSPSNKVTEKGKDVELRCDPISGHTALYWYRQSLGQGLEFLIYFQGNSAPDKSGLPSDRFSAERTGGSVSTLTIQRTQQEDSAVYLCASSTPMDYGYTFGSGTRLTVV.

This clonotype showed up just a few times. This chain joins TRBV6-1 and TRBJ1-4, with D perhaps matching TRBD1 (5 bases). The CDR3 consists of 18 residues. V gave up 2 bases and J gave up 5 bases, with 21 bases separating them. Germline assignment: CDR1 MNHNS and CDR2 SASEGT. CDR3 bases: TGTGCCAGCAGTGAAAGCCCTCCCCTAGGGGCTTACAATGAAAAACTGTTTTTT. Its protein is CASSESPPLGAYNEKLFF.

Many counts were recorded for this clonotype. CDR3 residues: CSVEGASIYGYTF. CDR3 sequence (DNA): TGCAGCGTTGAGGGGGCCAGTATCTATGGCTACACCTTC. The V call is TRBV29-1, the J call TRBJ1-2; D might be TRBD1 (6 bases). Germline values: CDR1 SQVTM, CDR2 ANQGSEA. Trimming shortened V by 3 bases and J by 4 bases, and 12 bases separated the two germline ends. The CDR3 spans 13 residues.

This clonotype occurred a few times. V usage is TRBV7-6 and J usage is TRBJ2-3; TRBD2 aligns across 11 bases. Losses at the gene ends were 4 bases for V and 4 bases for J; bases not matched to a gene: 10. The germline V gene has CDR1 SGHVS and CDR2 FNYEAQ. This CDR3 contains 17 residues. The CDR3 region is CASSYQISGRVSDTQYF. Written as DNA, the CDR3 is TGTGCCAGCAGCTACCAAATTAGCGGGAGGGTATCAGATACGCAGTATTTT.

This clonotype was counted a few times. The chain carries TRBV24-1 and TRBJ2-2; D is unresolved. CDR3 size: 11 residues. The germline gives CDR1 KGHDR, CDR2 SFDVKD. The V end lost 7 bases, the J end lost 7 bases, and 6 bases lay between the germline ends. The CDR3 DNA sequence: TGTGCCACCAGCGCAGGCGGGGAGCTGTTTTTT. Amino acid sequence: CATSAGGELFF.

This clonotype was picked up many times. The chain combines TRBV20-1 with TRBJ2-1; 11 bases line up with TRBD2. After removal of 6 bases from V and 3 bases from J, the junction contained 7 bases not matched to a gene. Germline-derived CDR1 and CDR2 are DFQATT and SNEGSKA (reference sequence). CDR3 length: 15 residues. CDR3 sequence reads: CSAPPTSGSYNEQFF. CDR3 DNA: TGCAGTGCGCCACCCACTAGCGGGAGCTACAATGAGCAGTTCTTC.

The chain has TRBV7-3 and TRBJ2-5; D gene uncertain. The CDR3 sequence is 13 residues long. V dropped 0 bases and J dropped 4 bases, with 6 bases sitting between them. In germline, CDR1 is SGHTA, CDR2 FQGTGA. CDR3 bases: TGTGCCAGCAGCTTAACCCCCCCAGAGACCCAGTACTTC. As protein: CASSLTPPETQYF.

This clonotype has ten or more counts. J is TRBJ2-7 and V is TRBV20-1; 10 positions match TRBD2. V shed 3 bases, J shed 1 base, and the junction held 12 bases outside the gene matches. Germline V CDR1 and CDR2: DFQATT, SNEGSKA (reference sequence). The CDR3 spans 17 residues. In nucleotides, the CDR3 is TGCAGTGCTAGGGGGACTAGCGCCGGTGTTTGGTCCTACGAGCAGTACTTC. This translates into CSARGTSAGVWSYEQYF.

This clonotype was detected ten times or more. This sequence joins TRBV7-9 and TRBJ2-1, with 13 bases aligning to TRBD2. There are 16 residues in the CDR3. V trimming: 5 bases; J trimming: 2 bases; junction bases outside the gene matches: 3. In germline, CDR1 is SEHNR, CDR2 FQNEAQ (reference sequence). The CDR3 bases are TGTGCCAGCAGCCGGACTAGCGGGGGAACCTACAATGAGCAGTTCTTC. Amino acid sequence: CASSRTSGGTYNEQFF. Based on the CDR3 plus reference TRBV7-9 and TRBJ2-1, the full variable domain is DTGVSQNPRHKITKRGQNVTFRCDPISEHNRLYWYRQTLGQGPEFLTYFQNEAQLEKSRLLSDRFSAERPKGSFSTLEIQRTEQGDSAMYLCASSRTSGGTYNEQFFGPGTRLTVL.

There are many counts of this clonotype. The chain recombines TRBV6-6 with TRBJ2-3; D call uncertain. The CDR3 is 13 amino acids. The germline V and J ends were trimmed by 2 bases and 1 base, with 4 bases remaining between them. The germline V gene has CDR1 MNHNY and CDR2 SVGAGI (reference sequence). The CDR3 loop reads CASSYARTDTQYF. The CDR3, as DNA: TGTGCCAGCAGTTACGCCCGCACAGATACGCAGTATTTT.

The CDR3 is CASRFSKAGGVDNEQFF. CDR3 bases: TGTGCCAGCAGGTTTAGCAAAGCGGGAGGGGTAGACAATGAGCAGTTCTTC. V usage is TRBV6-1 and J usage is TRBJ2-1; 10 nucleotides align to TRBD2. CDR3 length: 17 amino acids. With 6 bases clipped from V and 5 bases from J, the junction kept 13 bases outside the gene matches. The germline CDR1 and CDR2 sequences are MNHNS and SASEGT.

The rearrangement uses TRBV6-2 or TRBV6-3 and TRBJ1-6; TRBD1 is a possible D gene (5 bases). The germline V and J ends were trimmed by 7 bases and 9 bases, with 16 bases remaining between them. Germline CDR1 MNHEY, CDR2 SVGEGT. There are 14 residues in the CDR3. The CDR3 loop is CASIGTDIGSPLHF. The CDR3 DNA follows: TGTGCCAGCATCGGGACCGACATTGGTTCACCCCTCCACTTT.

This clonotype has a handful of counts. The chain recombines TRBV6-6 with TRBJ2-7; possible D gene TRBD1, 5 bases. The germline V gene encodes CDR1 MNHNY and CDR2 SVGAGI (reference sequence). The V end lost 0 bases, the J end lost 3 bases, and 9 bases lay between the germline ends. CDR3 size: 14 residues. The CDR3 DNA follows: TGTGCCAGCAGTTACTCTGGACAAATCTACGAGCAGTACTTC. It is translated as CASSYSGQIYEQYF.

At least ten counts were recorded for this clonotype. CDR3 region: CASIISGSHLTDTQYF. Written as DNA, the CDR3 is TGTGCCAGCATTATTAGCGGGAGTCATCTCACAGATACGCAGTATTTT. The gene calls are TRBV2 and TRBJ2-3, with 9 nucleotides matching TRBD2. The CDR3 extends over 16 amino acids. J lost 2 bases, V lost 7 bases, and 10 bases had no gene match. Germline CDR1 is SNHLY and CDR2 is FYNNEI.

This clonotype has ten or more counts. This sequence joins TRBV19 and TRBJ2-1; 11 bases fit TRBD2. V shed 7 bases and J 12 bases; nucleotides not matched to a gene: 17. Germline CDR1 and CDR2: LNHDA and SQIVND (reference sequence). The CDR3 consists of 16 residues. CDR3 in DNA: TGTGCCAGTACACCCCCCGGGACTAGCGGCCGCCGGGTGCAGTTCTTC. Amino acid sequence: CASTPPGTSGRRVQFF.

The chain recombines TRBV30 with TRBJ2-3; D is unresolved. V was pared by 4 bases and J by 2 bases, with 19 bases between. CDR3 size: 16 residues. Germline CDR1 reads GTSNPN; CDR2 reads SVGIG (reference sequence). The DNA for the CDR3 is TGTGCCTGGACCAGACCACTTGTGCTCTCCACAGATACGCAGTATTTT. Its translation is CAWTRPLVLSTDTQYF.

This rearrangement joins TRBV5-8 to TRBJ2-1; 14 nucleotides line up with TRBD2. Germline CDR1 reads SGHTS; CDR2 reads YDEGEE. CDR3 length equals 17 residues. J was trimmed by 10 bases and V by 4 bases; bases with no gene match: 13. The chain's CDR3 is CASSTPSGTSGSDEQFF. CDR3 DNA: TGTGCCAGCAGCACCCCCTCCGGGACTAGCGGGAGCGACGAGCAGTTCTTC. The whole variable domain, remainder taken from reference TRBV5-8 and TRBJ2-1, is EAGVTQSPTHLIKTRGQQATLRCSPISGHTSVYWYQQALGLGLQFLLWYDEGEERNRGNFPPRFSGRQFPNYSSELNVNALELEDSALYLCASSTPSGTSGSDEQFFGPGTRLTVL.

As for this clonotype: A much larger clone differs by one base, so this may be a read error. The chain joins TRBV6-9 to TRBJ2-3; a possible D gene is TRBD2 (6 bases). V was cut by 4 bases and J by 4 bases, with 30 bases left in between. The CDR3 sequence is 20 residues long. Per the germline V gene, CDR1 is MNHGY and CDR2 is SVAAGI. As DNA, the CDR3 is TGTGCCAGCAGTTCCACGGGTGCGGGCGGGGCCCTTCTCTTCCCAGATACGCAGTATTTT. Its translation is CASSSTGAGGALLFPDTQYF.

In this sample, this clonotype turned up many times. The chain couples TRBV11-2 to TRBJ1-3, with TRBD1 matching over 7 bases. The J segment lost 1 base and the V segment lost 0 bases, leaving 3 bases of the junction unmatched. CDR3 length equals 16 residues. Germline V gene sequence: CDR1 SGHAT, CDR2 FQNNGV. This CDR3 reads CASSLEGGASGNTIYF. The CDR3 nucleotides read TGTGCCAGCAGCTTAGAAGGGGGCGCATCTGGAAACACCATATATTTT.

This clonotype was found many times. The chain uses TRBV7-3 and TRBJ1-2; tentatively, D is TRBD1 (5 bases). Germline assignment: CDR1 SGHTA and CDR2 FQGTGA. Trimming took off 5 bases at V and 4 bases at J, with 11 bases between the two ends. This CDR3 has 13 amino acids. In nucleotides, the CDR3 is TGTGCCAGCAGCGAGACAGTCGGCTATGGCTACACCTTC. It specifies CASSETVGYGYTF.

Comment on this clonotype: A much larger clone differs by one base, so this may be a read error. The rearrangement links TRBV5-1 to TRBJ2-5; the match to TRBD1 covers 7 bases. The CDR3 is 15 amino acids. Per germline, CDR1 SGHRS and CDR2 YFSETQ. The CDR3 region is CASSLGPTGREIQYF. CDR3 DNA: TGCGCCAGCAGCTTGGGGCCGACAGGGAGAGAGATCCAGTACTTC.